The 30 T cell receptor beta chains in this list originate from one sample, sequenced in a study of T cells in Graves' hyperthyroidism and ophthalmopathy. It was RNA transcripts that yielded the amplified TCR beta CDR3 regions. TCR CDR3 regions were first amplified by RT-PCR with HTBI primers. TCRdb ran MiXCR on the multiplex PCR reads and lists one entry per CDR3 protein. The table has 550,000 to 700,000 distinct CDR3 sequences, around 45% seen once. The specimen was peripheral blood or thyroid tissue (not recorded which). The receptors were sampled from an adult woman with Graves' disease, either hyperthyroidism or ophthalmopathy (not recorded which).

This clonotype was recorded many times. This chain joins TRBV10-3 and TRBJ2-7; tentative D call: TRBD2 (5 bases). In germline, CDR1 is ENHRY, CDR2 SYGVKD. The CDR3 totals 16 residues. V dropped 1 base and J dropped 0 bases, with 13 bases sitting between them. This CDR3 reads CAISEYGITSSYEQYF. In DNA form, the CDR3 reads TGTGCCATCAGTGAGTACGGGATCACCAGCTCCTACGAGCAGTACTTC.

J is TRBJ2-7 and V is TRBV5-5, with D tentatively TRBD1 (5 bases). Germline values: CDR1 SGHKS, CDR2 YYEKEE (reference sequence). The CDR3 consists of 17 residues. V was pared by 4 bases and J by 5 bases, with 25 bases between. Written as DNA, the CDR3 is TGTGCCAGCAGCCTTGTCGATGTGGGGCGTCCTGTCCACGAGCAGTACTTC. Translated: CASSLVDVGRPVHEQYF.

This rearrangement joins TRBV2 to TRBJ1-5; possible D gene TRBD1, 5 bases. Germline lookup yields CDR1 SNHLY and CDR2 FYNNEI. This CDR3 contains 13 residues. The CDR3, as DNA: TGTGCTAGAGATCTGGGGGGTCTGGAGCCCCAGCATTTT. This codes for CARDLGGLEPQHF.

This chain connects TRBV2 to TRBJ1-1; D not certain. CDR3 length: 15 residues. V was clipped by 0 bases and J by 0 bases, with 8 bases between them. CDR1 SNHLY and CDR2 FYNNEI come from the germline V gene. The CDR3 spells CASSEARGLNTEAFF. DNA of the CDR3: TGTGCCAGCAGTGAAGCGCGAGGCCTGAACACTGAAGCTTTCTTT.

This clonotype appeared many times. The chain is built from TRBV2 and TRBJ1-6; D gene uncertain. Between the trimmed V and J ends, which lost 2 bases and 9 bases, there was a span of 5 bases. This CDR3 has 12 residues. Per the germline V gene, CDR1 is SNHLY and CDR2 is FYNNEI. The chain's CDR3 is CASSERSSPLHF. The CDR3 nucleotides read TGTGCCAGCAGTGAAAGGAGTTCACCCCTCCACTTT.

In this sample, this clonotype turned up a few times. V usage is TRBV4-1 and J usage is TRBJ2-3, with TRBD2 matching over 14 bases. The CDR3 contains 16 residues. Germline trimming cut 1 base from V and 9 bases from J; bases unmatched to any gene: 6. Germline V gives CDR1 MGHRA, CDR2 YSYEKL. The CDR3 protein is CASSQGLAGGLGTQYF. The CDR3 DNA follows: TGCGCCAGCAGCCAAGGACTAGCGGGGGGGCTCGGGACGCAGTATTTT.

This clonotype came up many times. The J gene is TRBJ2-2, the V gene TRBV2; D remains unclear. This CDR3 has 14 amino acids. V shed 2 bases and J shed 7 bases, with 11 bases lying between them. CDR1 SNHLY and CDR2 FYNNEI come from the germline V gene. CDR3 DNA: TGTGCCAGCAGTGAAAGTGGGGATGACGGGGAGCTGTTTTTT. Translating gives CASSESGDDGELFF.

The rearrangement uses TRBV24-1 and TRBJ2-5, with D uncertain. V was cut by 4 bases and J by 4 bases, with 6 bases left in between. CDR1 and CDR2 (germline): KGHDR, SFDVKD. This CDR3 comprises 12 residues. The CDR3: CATSDEIETQYF. The CDR3 region has the DNA TGTGCCACCAGTGACGAAATAGAGACCCAGTACTTC.

CDR3 loop: CASSLLGTSGAGGETQYF. CDR3 nucleotides: TGTGCCAGCAGCCTCCTCGGGACTAGCGGGGCTGGGGGAGAGACCCAGTACTTC. The chain links TRBV27 to TRBJ2-5; 13 nucleotides line up with TRBD2. J lost 4 bases, V lost 6 bases, and 14 bases had no gene match. Germline V gene sequence: CDR1 MNHEY, CDR2 SMNVEV (reference sequence). This CDR3 has 18 amino acids.

This clonotype was picked up many times. The genes are TRBV6-5 and TRBJ2-5; D gene ambiguous. The CDR3 spans 13 residues. Germline lookup yields CDR1 MNHEY and CDR2 SVGAGI. Trimming took 6 bases from V and 8 from J, leaving 16 bases between them. CDR3 loop: CASSRTAAGTQYF. The DNA of the CDR3 is TGTGCCAGCAGCCGCACGGCAGCCGGAACCCAGTACTTC.

This clonotype has at least ten counts. The V gene is TRBV20-1, the J gene TRBJ2-7; 16 positions agree with TRBD2. The CDR3 is 17 residues long. Trimming removed 1 base from V and 7 bases from J; junction bases left unmatched: 10. Germline loops: CDR1 DFQATT, CDR2 SNEGSKA (reference sequence). Here the CDR3 reads CSARGVGTSGRAGEQYF. In nucleotides, the CDR3 is TGCAGTGCTAGAGGTGTCGGGACTAGCGGGAGGGCCGGTGAGCAGTACTTC.

The J gene is TRBJ1-1, the V gene TRBV29-1; 9 nucleotides match TRBD1. The CDR3 runs to 13 residues. With 6 bases clipped from V and 5 bases from J, the junction kept 7 bases outside the gene matches. The germline gives CDR1 SQVTM, CDR2 ANQGSEA. The CDR3 loop is CSVGQGRVTEAFF. CDR3 coding DNA: TGCAGCGTGGGACAGGGTCGGGTGACTGAAGCTTTCTTT. The whole variable domain, remainder taken from reference TRBV29-1 and TRBJ1-1, is SAVISQKPSRDICQRGTSLTIQCQVDSQVTMMFWYRQQPGQSLTLIATANQGSEATYESGFVIDKFPISRPNLTFSTLTVSNMSPEDSSIYLCSVGQGRVTEAFFGQGTRLTVV.

This rearrangement joins TRBV29-1 to TRBJ1-1, with D possibly matching TRBD1 (6 bases). Germline V gene lookup returns CDR1 SQVTM and CDR2 ANQGSEA. Trimming took off 0 bases at V and 1 base at J, with 9 bases between the two ends. CDR3 length: 14 residues. The CDR3 nucleotides are TGCAGCGTTGAAGAGACAGGACAGAACACTGAAGCTTTCTTT. This codes for CSVEETGQNTEAFF.

The chain couples TRBV10-3 to TRBJ1-6; TRBD1 matches 7 bases. CDR3 length equals 14 residues. Looked up from germline, CDR1 is ENHRY and CDR2 is SYGVKD. With V trimmed by 4 bases and J by 5 bases, 2 bases remained unmatched. DNA of the CDR3: TGTGCCATCAGTGGGGACAGTAATAATTCACCCCTCCACTTT. It yields the protein CAISGDSNNSPLHF.

This clonotype has a count of ten or more. The V gene is TRBV10-2, the J gene TRBJ1-1; TRBD1 might be the D (5 bases). Trimming pared 6 bases from V and 1 base from J, leaving 12 bases between. The germline V gene encodes CDR1 WSHSY and CDR2 SAAADI. The CDR3 has 14 residues. This CDR3 reads CASRGDGKNTEAFF. CDR3 bases: TGCGCCAGCAGGGGGGACGGTAAGAACACTGAAGCTTTCTTT.

This clonotype was seen at least ten times. This chain uses TRBV19 with TRBJ1-2, with 7 bases that match TRBD1. V gave up 8 bases and J gave up 1 base; unmatched junction bases: 7. CDR1 LNHDA and CDR2 SQIVND come from the germline V gene (reference sequence). The CDR3 runs to 14 residues. The CDR3 is CASQHRGGNYGYTF. The CDR3 DNA reads as TGTGCCAGTCAGCACAGGGGCGGTAACTATGGCTACACCTTC.

This clonotype was counted ten times or more. V and J are TRBV5-1 and TRBJ2-5; D call uncertain. V gave up 5 bases and J gave up 5 bases, with 13 bases separating them. Germline loops: CDR1 SGHRS, CDR2 YFSETQ. This CDR3 has 13 residues. For the CDR3, the DNA is TGCGCCAGCAGAGCTAGGCCAGCGGAGACCCAGTACTTC. This sequence encodes CASRARPAETQYF.

The chain has TRBV2 and TRBJ1-6; maybe TRBD1 (6 bases). Germline V gene lookup returns CDR1 SNHLY and CDR2 FYNNEI. This CDR3 contains 17 residues. The germline V and J ends were trimmed by 6 bases and 0 bases, with 15 bases remaining between them. The CDR3: CASRDRTESSYNSPLHF. CDR3 coding DNA: TGTGCCAGCAGGGATCGGACAGAAAGCTCCTATAATTCACCCCTCCACTTT. Supplemented by reference TRBV2 and TRBJ1-6, the full variable domain reads EPEVTQTPSHQVTQMGQEVILRCVPISNHLYFYWYRQILGQKVEFLVSFYNNEISEKSEIFDDQFSVERPDGSNFTLKIRSTKLEDSAMYFCASRDRTESSYNSPLHFGNGTRLTVT.

CDR3 amino acids: CAWEPWDPTLSGNTIYF. As DNA, the CDR3 is TGTGCCTGGGAGCCATGGGACCCGACCCTCTCTGGAAACACCATATATTTT. The chain recombines TRBV30 with TRBJ1-3, with D perhaps TRBD1 (5 bases). Trimming pared 5 bases from V and 0 bases from J, leaving 20 bases between. The germline V gene has CDR1 GTSNPN and CDR2 SVGIG (reference sequence). The length of the CDR3 is 17 residues.

The CDR3 sequence is CASREGQGGGRETQYF. Written as DNA, the CDR3 is TGTGCCAGCAGAGAGGGGCAGGGAGGGGGCAGGGAGACCCAGTACTTC. This rearrangement joins TRBV6-6 to TRBJ2-5; either TRBD1 or TRBD2 may fit D (7 bases each). Germline loops: CDR1 MNHNY, CDR2 SVGAGI (reference sequence). The CDR3 sequence is 16 residues long. V lost 6 bases, J lost 5 bases, and 22 bases lay in between.

The rearrangement uses TRBV20-1 and TRBJ1-2; a possible D gene is TRBD1 (6 bases). The CDR3 has 12 amino acids. From germline, CDR1 is DFQATT and CDR2 SNEGSKA (reference sequence). The CDR3 nucleotides read TGCAGCGCGACTACCGCAGGGGCCGGCTACACCTTC. It yields the protein CSATTAGAGYTF.

Details on this clonotype: The CDR3 end shows no conserved phenylalanine or tryptophan, and so a read error is likely. The DNA is left out, because the CDR3 cannot be placed on it with certainty; the CDR3 is given as TCRdb lists it. J is TRBJ1-1 and V is TRBV2; the table assigns TRBD1, which was not confirmed against the DNA. The germline V gene encodes CDR1 SNHLY and CDR2 FYNNEI. The length of the CDR3 is 13 amino acids, counting both ends. CDR3 region: CAISSGVETESFC.

Notes on this clonotype: A clone one base away is much larger, so this may be a read error. Because it lacks the conserved phenylalanine or tryptophan at the end, this CDR3 is likely a read error. The chain has TRBV4-1 and TRBJ1-2, with D maybe TRBD1 (5 bases). Trimming removed 2 bases from V and 6 bases from J, with 16 bases in between. Germline CDR1 is MGHRA and CDR2 is YSYEKL. The CDR3 is 15 residues long. The CDR3 region is CASSQPYQGRDGYTI. CDR3 DNA: TGCGCCAGCAGCCAACCCTACCAGGGCAGGGATGGCTACACCATC.

About this clonotype itself: Given the absence of the conserved phenylalanine or tryptophan at the CDR3 end, a read error is likely. The chain uses TRBV10-3 and TRBJ1-5, with a weak D call TRBD1 (5 bases). The CDR3 is 13 amino acids. The V end was cut by 5 bases, the J end by 6 bases, with 11 bases between. CDR1 and CDR2 from the germline V gene are ENHRY and SYGVKD. The chain's CDR3 is CAISRGEGQPQHL. Here the CDR3 DNA reads TGTGCCATCAGTAGAGGGGAAGGTCAGCCCCAGCATCTT.

Many counts were recorded for this clonotype. The rearrangement joins TRBV7-6 to TRBJ2-5; D may correspond to TRBD1 or TRBD2 (5 bases each). Germline V CDR1 and CDR2: SGHVS, FNYEAQ. V lost 3 bases to trimming and J lost 1 base, with 27 bases between them. The CDR3 runs to 20 residues. The CDR3 protein is CASSFPWGGPSSRTQETQYF. CDR3 DNA sequence: TGTGCCAGCAGCTTCCCTTGGGGCGGGCCTAGTTCTCGAACCCAAGAGACCCAGTACTTC.

This chain links TRBV7-2 with TRBJ2-5; D call uncertain. Germline-derived CDR1 and CDR2 are SGHTA and FQGNSA. The CDR3 is 13 residues long. Trimming pared 6 bases from V and 3 bases from J, leaving 11 bases between. This CDR3 reads CASSRQAEETQYF. CDR3 nucleotide sequence: TGTGCCAGCAGTCGGCAGGCTGAAGAGACCCAGTACTTC. Full variable domain (outside the CDR3, taken from reference TRBV7-2 and TRBJ2-5): GAGVSQSPSNKVTEKGKDVELRCDPISGHTALYWYRQSLGQGLEFLIYFQGNSAPDKSGLPSDRFSAERTGGSVSTLTIQRTQQEDSAVYLCASSRQAEETQYFGPGTRLLVL.

This clonotype has only a few counts. The chain carries TRBV6-5 and TRBJ1-1; possibly TRBD1 for D (5 bases). This CDR3 has 14 residues. V was clipped by 2 bases and J by 6 bases, with 13 bases between them. Per germline, CDR1 MNHEY and CDR2 SVGAGI. In nucleotides, the CDR3 is TGTGCCAGCAGTTACGGAGGGGTTAGGGCTGAAGCTTTCTTT. Its protein product is CASSYGGVRAEAFF.

The chain employs TRBV12-3 or TRBV12-4 and TRBJ1-4, with 7 bases fitting TRBD1. CDR3 length: 15 amino acids. Unmatched junction bases numbered 6, after V lost 4 bases and J lost 4 bases. Written as DNA, the CDR3 is TGTGCCAGCAGTTCCGGGACAGCTGTTAATGAAAAACTGTTTTTT. Residues: CASSSGTAVNEKLFF.

This chain uses TRBV11-1 with TRBJ1-1; 7 nucleotides agree with TRBD1. Germline V gene sequence: CDR1 SGHAT, CDR2 FQDESV (reference sequence). CDR3 size: 13 residues. Germline trimming cut 5 bases from V and 10 bases from J; bases unmatched to any gene: 10. The CDR3 reads CASSGTELIGAFF. CDR3 nucleotides: TGTGCCAGCAGCGGGACAGAATTGATTGGAGCTTTCTTT.

This clonotype was counted many times. CDR3: CAPRGAWNYGYTF. CDR3 nucleotide sequence: TGTGCCCCACGGGGCGCATGGAACTATGGCTACACCTTC. This chain uses TRBV10-3 with TRBJ1-2; D is perhaps TRBD1 (5 bases). The CDR3 is made up of 13 amino acids. Germline lookup yields CDR1 ENHRY and CDR2 SYGVKD. Trimming shortened V by 11 bases and J by 2 bases, and 15 bases separated the two germline ends.